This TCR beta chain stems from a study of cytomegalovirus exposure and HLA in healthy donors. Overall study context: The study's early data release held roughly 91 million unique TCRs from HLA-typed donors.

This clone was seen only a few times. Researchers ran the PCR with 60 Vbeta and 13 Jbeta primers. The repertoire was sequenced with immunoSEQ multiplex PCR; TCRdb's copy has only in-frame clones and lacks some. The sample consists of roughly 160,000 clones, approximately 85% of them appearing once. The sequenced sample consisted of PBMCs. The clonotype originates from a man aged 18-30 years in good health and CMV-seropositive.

CDR3 sequence (DNA): TGCGCCAGCAGCGCAACCGGGACAGGCGCCGAGCAGTACTTC. It specifies CASSATGTGAEQYF. The chain has TRBV5-1 and TRBJ2-7; TRBD1 matches 8 bases. CDR1 and CDR2 (germline): SGHRS, YFSETQ. Trimming at V came to 4 bases and at J to 6 bases, leaving 9 bases not matched to a gene. This CDR3 spans 14 amino acids.